This entry concerns a single TCR beta chain. Its target is not known. This entry belongs to a study of PD-1 blockade in classical Hodgkin lymphoma. CDR1 SQVTM and CDR2 ANQGSEA come from the germline V gene. Losses at the gene ends were 3 bases for V and 4 bases for J; bases not matched to a gene: 14. This CDR3 has 17 residues. Study-wide results and caveats: CD4+ TCR diversity, unlike CD8+, climbed significantly by C4D1. Complete responders possessed baseline diversity comparable to newly diagnosed patients. Patients starting nivolumab less than 1 year after ASCT had lower diversity and were excluded from later analyses.

Measured with immunoSEQ multiplex PCR; TCRdb has only the in-frame clones, and not every one. The sample carries roughly 7,000 clones, around 80% recorded once. Relapses following autologous stem cell transplantation were seen in all patients, with brentuximab vedotin exposure varying. The sequencing used peripheral blood mononuclear cells (PBMCs), collected before the second cycle of nivolumab. The TCR sequence derives from a human donor with classical Hodgkin lymphoma. The chain recombines TRBV29-1 with TRBJ1-1, with 10 positions matching TRBD1. CDR3 amino acids: CSVEMTGGQWRGTEAFF. The DNA for the CDR3 is TGCAGCGTTGAGATGACAGGGGGCCAGTGGAGAGGCACTGAAGCTTTCTTT.